This T cell receptor (beta chain) was sequenced for a study of shared clonotypes between healthy human individuals. At the level of the study: The plates for each donor numbered three CD4 naive, three CD4 memory, two CD8 naive and one CD8 memory.

Donors had no recently reported acute infections or vaccinations and were HIV-negative. Comment on this clone: Its specificity is not known.

The data were produced by immunoSEQ multiplex PCR, yet TCRdb's version contains in-frame clones alone and is incomplete. The data show more than 2 million clones, around 95% seen once. General study results and limits: In general, naive subsets displayed greater estimated richness than memory subsets did. The naive CD4 repertoires of several donors were compared, and around 4.7% of clonotypes were shared.

Germline CDR1 reads SGHDN; CDR2 reads FVKESK. This CDR3 region has 15 residues. V gave up 1 base and J gave up 2 bases; unmatched junction bases: 2. This rearrangement joins TRBV14 to TRBJ1-2, with TRBD1 matching over 9 bases. This clonotype originated in a man aged 18 to 35 in good health. Sequencing was carried out using naive CD4+ T cells sorted from blood. As for subset: CD45RA+ positively selected. CDR3 nucleotides: TGTGCCAGCAGCCAAGCGGGACAGGGAAACTATGGCTACACCTTC. It codes for CASSQAGQGNYGYTF.